Following are 2 T cell receptor beta chains from one sample sequenced in a study of graft-versus-host responses after intestinal transplantation. Measured with immunoSEQ multiplex PCR; TCRdb has only the in-frame clones, and not every one. Of around 18,000 clones detected, approximately 95% appear once; the ten largest clones hold over 0.7%. The sample in question was PBMCs, obtained 23 days after intestinal transplant. These receptors came from a human patient who received an intestinal transplant, so some T cells may come from the graft donor.

The rearrangement links TRBV27 to TRBJ2-5; tentatively, D is TRBD1 or TRBD2 (5 bases each). The length of the CDR3 is 15 residues. Trimming left V 3 bases short and J 2 bases short, with 13 bases between. From germline, CDR1 is MNHEY and CDR2 SMNVEV (reference sequence). CDR3 coding DNA: TGTGCCAGCAGTTTGACAGACGGGGATCAAGAGACCCAGTACTTC. As protein: CASSLTDGDQETQYF.

The chain links TRBV6-5 to TRBJ1-6, with a weak D call TRBD1 (5 bases). In germline, CDR1 is MNHEY, CDR2 SVGAGI. V was pared by 7 bases and J by 8 bases, with 15 bases between. This CDR3 has 14 amino acids. CDR3 residues: CASTALLGDSPLHF. The CDR3 DNA reads as TGTGCCAGCACCGCCCTTTTGGGGGATTCACCCCTCCACTTT.